The clone carrying this T cell receptor (beta chain) was seen many times. Its cognate antigen is unknown. From the 5' RACE reads, TCRdb called clonotypes with MiXCR, one entry per CDR3 protein. The data show hundreds of thousands of distinct CDR3 sequences, roughly 18% seen once. This entry comes from a study of identical twins. Study-level results: Zero-insertion results could be subject to partial confounding by invariant MAIT and iNKT cells.

The CDR3 is made up of 12 amino acids. V lost 10 bases and J lost 4, with 12 bases in between. Germline CDR1 WNHNN, CDR2 SYGVQD (reference sequence). These data were also reused for a study on T cells expressing NK-cell markers. From that report: Several experiments added an anti-gamma-delta TCR antibody to sort only alpha-beta TCR T cells. As a fraction of CD8+ T cells, dominant NKG2C+ clonotypes reached about 1.0-7.5% in roughly 6 donors.

The receptor comes from a woman aged 18-30 years in good health. The V gene is TRBV10-1, the J gene TRBJ2-3; D is uncertain. The sample comprised PBMCs. In DNA, the CDR3 is TGCGCCACCTCGTCTGGCCCAGATACGCAGTATTTT. As protein: CATSSGPDTQYF.